These T cell receptor beta chains were read from a single sample in a study of blood T cells in healthy people across ages. TCRdb used MiXCR to reprocess the 5' RACE reads, holding one entry per CDR3 protein. The table includes some 1.8 million distinct CDR3 sequences, around 42% detected once. The sequenced material came from blood. These receptors all stem from a human donor in good health. The CDR3 runs from the conserved cysteine through the conserved F or W. D genes are given only for firm matches. Rows give clone size only sometimes, using once, few, many, or a class for an expanded clone.

clone_size d_call j_call v_call cdr3_nt cdr3_aa
- - TRBJ2-7 TRBV7-8 TGTGCCAGCAGCGCGGACAGATACGAGCAGTACTTC CASSADRYEQYF
- - TRBJ1-1 TRBV2 TGTGCCAGCGGGACCGACCACAACACTGAAGCTTTCTTT CASGTDHNTEAFF
- - TRBJ1-1 TRBV10-3 TGTGCCATCAGTGAGATGGGCAGCCCGAACACTGAAGCTTTCTTT CAISEMGSPNTEAFF
- - TRBJ2-3 TRBV27 TGTGCCAGCAGTATAACTGATGGGGGGGGGCTCACAGATACGCAGTATTTT CASSITDGGGLTDTQYF
- TRBD1 TRBJ1-5 TRBV6-1 TGTGCCAGCAGCCGACAGGGAGAATGGAATCAGCCCCAGCATTTT CASSRQGEWNQPQHF
- - TRBJ2-5 TRBV13 TGTGCCAGCAGCCGACGAGGAGGCTACGGAGTGGAGACCCAGTACTTC CASSRRGGYGVETQYF
few - TRBJ2-1 TRBV29-1 TGCAGCGCCGGGCGAATGGGCACCAAAGAGACCCAGTTCTTC CSAGRMGTKETQFF
once TRBD1 TRBJ2-7 TRBV6-5 TGTGCCAGCAGACCCCAGACAGGGGGAAGCGAGCAGTACTTC CASRPQTGGSEQYF
- TRBD1 TRBJ2-7 TRBV11-3 TGTGCCAGCAGCTTACCGTTAGCCAGGGGGCTACACGAGCAGTACTTC CASSLPLARGLHEQYF
- TRBD2 TRBJ2-3 TRBV7-6 TGCGCCAGCAGCGCCCTGACTAGCGGGGGGGCCAGAGATACGCAGTATTTT CASSALTSGGARDTQYF
few - TRBJ1-2 TRBV12-3/TRBV12-4 TGTGCCAGCACCCTGACACCAAACTATGGCTACACCTTC CASTLTPNYGYTF
few TRBD1 TRBJ2-5 TRBV20-1 TGCAGTGCTAGCCGACAGGGGGCATTTTTTGAGACCCAGTACTTC CSASRQGAFFETQYF
- - TRBJ1-1 TRBV29-1 TGCAGCGTTAACCGAGCTTTCTTT CSVNRAFF
once - TRBJ2-7 TRBV6-2/TRBV6-3 TGTGCCAGCAGGGGCCAGAACTCCTACGAGCAGTACTTC CASRGQNSYEQYF
- TRBD1 TRBJ2-1 TRBV29-1 TGCAGCGGGACAGGGGGGGAAAATGAGCAGTTCTTC CSGTGGENEQFF
- - TRBJ2-3 TRBV5-1 TGCGCCAGCAGCTTTTACCAAAATTCTCACATTGATACGCAGTATTTT CASSFYQNSHIDTQYF
- - TRBJ2-4 TRBV7-9 TGTGCCAGCAGCCTCAGACAGGAGCCTACGGGGCAGTACTTC CASSLRQEPTGQYF
few - TRBJ1-4 TRBV5-5 TGTGCCAGCAGCTCTAACCGTGGGGATGAAAAACTGTTTTTT CASSSNRGDEKLFF
- - TRBJ1-5 TRBV1 TGCACCAGCAGCCAAGATCGCGGAGGGACAGCAGATTTGAACAATCAGCCCCAGCATTTT CTSSQDRGGTADLNNQPQHF
few - TRBJ2-3 TRBV4-3 TGCGCCAGCAGCCAGCTGGACCCGACAGATACGCAGTATTTT CASSQLDPTDTQYF
few - TRBJ2-3 TRBV7-3 TGTGCCAGCAGCCCAAGCACGCGCGGAGATACGCAGTATTTT CASSPSTRGDTQYF
- - TRBJ2-5 TRBV20-1 TGCAGTGCTAGAGGACGGGGATCCCTGGAGACCCAGTACTTC CSARGRGSLETQYF
few - TRBJ2-7 TRBV7-2 TGTGCCAGCAGCTTAGATGATTGGGAGCAGTACTTC CASSLDDWEQYF